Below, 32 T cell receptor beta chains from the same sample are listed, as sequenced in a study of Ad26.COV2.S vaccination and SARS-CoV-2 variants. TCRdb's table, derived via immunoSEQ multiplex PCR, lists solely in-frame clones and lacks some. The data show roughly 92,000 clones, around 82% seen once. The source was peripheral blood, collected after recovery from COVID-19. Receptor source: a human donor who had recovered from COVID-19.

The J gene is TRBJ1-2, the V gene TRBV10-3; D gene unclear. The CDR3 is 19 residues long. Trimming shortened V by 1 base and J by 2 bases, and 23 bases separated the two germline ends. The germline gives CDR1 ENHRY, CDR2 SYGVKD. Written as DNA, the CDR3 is TGTGCCATCAGTGAGTTCCTGGCGGACCCGAAATGGGTCAACTATGGCTACACCTTC. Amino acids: CAISEFLADPKWVNYGYTF.

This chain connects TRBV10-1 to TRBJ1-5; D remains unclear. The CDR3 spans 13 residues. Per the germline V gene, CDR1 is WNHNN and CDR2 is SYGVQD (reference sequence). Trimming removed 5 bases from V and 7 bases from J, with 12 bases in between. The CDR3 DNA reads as TGCGCCAGCAGTCCCGGGGTTGGACAGCCCCAGCATTTT. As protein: CASSPGVGQPQHF.

CDR3 sequence: CASSEGAAIVFTGELFF. In DNA, the CDR3 is TGTGCCAGCAGTGAGGGGGCGGCGATAGTGTTCACCGGGGAGCTGTTTTTT. This chain uses TRBV6-1 with TRBJ2-2; TRBD1 might be the D (6 bases). The CDR3 length is 17 residues. The V end lost 3 bases, the J end lost 4 bases, and 18 bases lay between the germline ends. Germline V gene sequence: CDR1 MNHNS, CDR2 SASEGT.

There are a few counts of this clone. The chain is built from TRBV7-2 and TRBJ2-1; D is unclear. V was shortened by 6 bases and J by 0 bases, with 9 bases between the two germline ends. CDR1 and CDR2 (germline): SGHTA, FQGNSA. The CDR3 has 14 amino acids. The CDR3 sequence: CASRRASSYNEQFF. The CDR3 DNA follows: TGTGCCAGCAGAAGAGCAAGCTCCTACAATGAGCAGTTCTTC.

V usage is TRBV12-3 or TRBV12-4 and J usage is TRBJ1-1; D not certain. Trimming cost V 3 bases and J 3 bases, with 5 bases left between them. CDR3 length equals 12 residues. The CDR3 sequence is CASSLGHTEAFF. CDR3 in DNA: TGTGCCAGCAGTTTGGGTCACACTGAAGCTTTCTTT.

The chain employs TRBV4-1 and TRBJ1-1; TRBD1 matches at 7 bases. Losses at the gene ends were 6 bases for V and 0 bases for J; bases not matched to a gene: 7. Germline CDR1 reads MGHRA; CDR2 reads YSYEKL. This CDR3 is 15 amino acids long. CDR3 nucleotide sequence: TGCGCCAGCAGGGGGACAGCCCTCATGAACACTGAAGCTTTCTTT. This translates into CASRGTALMNTEAFF.

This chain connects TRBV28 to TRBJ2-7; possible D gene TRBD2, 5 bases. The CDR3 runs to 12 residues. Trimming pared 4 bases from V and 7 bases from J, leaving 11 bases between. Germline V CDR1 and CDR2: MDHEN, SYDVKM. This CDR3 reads CASSSSSGEQYF. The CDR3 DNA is TGTGCCAGCAGTTCATCGTCGGGGGAGCAGTACTTC.

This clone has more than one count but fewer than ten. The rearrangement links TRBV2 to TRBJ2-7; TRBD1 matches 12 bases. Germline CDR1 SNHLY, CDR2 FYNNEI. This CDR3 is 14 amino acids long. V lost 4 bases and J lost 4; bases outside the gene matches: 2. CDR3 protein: CASSGDRGLYEQYF. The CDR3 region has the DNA TGTGCCAGCAGTGGGGACAGGGGGCTATACGAGCAGTACTTC.

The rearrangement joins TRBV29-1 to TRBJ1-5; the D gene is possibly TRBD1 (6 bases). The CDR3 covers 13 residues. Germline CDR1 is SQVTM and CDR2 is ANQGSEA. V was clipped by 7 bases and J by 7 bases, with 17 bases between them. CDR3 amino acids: CSGSTGSGQPQHF. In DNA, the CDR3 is TGCAGCGGAAGCACAGGGTCAGGACAGCCCCAGCATTTT.

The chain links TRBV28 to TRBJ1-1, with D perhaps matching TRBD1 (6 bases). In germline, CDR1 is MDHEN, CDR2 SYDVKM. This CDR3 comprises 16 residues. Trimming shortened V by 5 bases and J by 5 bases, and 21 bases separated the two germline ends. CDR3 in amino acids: CASSIRDTLTGTEAFF. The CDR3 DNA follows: TGTGCCAGCAGTATCCGGGACACCCTCACGGGAACTGAAGCTTTCTTT.

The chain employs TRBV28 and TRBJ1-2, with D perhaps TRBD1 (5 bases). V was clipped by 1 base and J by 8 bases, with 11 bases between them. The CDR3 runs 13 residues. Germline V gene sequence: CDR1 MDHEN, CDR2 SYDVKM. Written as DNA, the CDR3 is TGTGCCAGCAGTTTATCCAGGGCCGTAGGCTACACCTTC. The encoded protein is CASSLSRAVGYTF.

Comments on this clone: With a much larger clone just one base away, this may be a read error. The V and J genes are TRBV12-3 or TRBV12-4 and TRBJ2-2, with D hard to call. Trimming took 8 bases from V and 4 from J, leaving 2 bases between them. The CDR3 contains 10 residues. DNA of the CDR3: TGTGCCAGCCCCACCGGGGAGCTGTTTTTT. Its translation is CASPTGELFF.

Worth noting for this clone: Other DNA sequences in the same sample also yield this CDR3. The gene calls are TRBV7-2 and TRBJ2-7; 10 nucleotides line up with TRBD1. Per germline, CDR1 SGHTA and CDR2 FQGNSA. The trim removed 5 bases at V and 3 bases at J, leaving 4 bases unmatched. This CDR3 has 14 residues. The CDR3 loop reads CASSQTGGLYEQYF. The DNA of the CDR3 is TGTGCCAGCAGCCAGACAGGGGGCCTCTACGAGCAGTACTTC. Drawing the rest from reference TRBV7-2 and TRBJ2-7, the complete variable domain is GAGVSQSPSNKVTEKGKDVELRCDPISGHTALYWYRQSLGQGLEFLIYFQGNSAPDKSGLPSDRFSAERTGGSVSTLTIQRTQQEDSAVYLCASSQTGGLYEQYFGPGTRLTVT.

CDR3 region: CASDPGGVGYTF. DNA for the CDR3: TGTGCCAGCGACCCAGGGGGCGTTGGCTACACCTTC. This sequence joins TRBV6-5 and TRBJ1-2, with 8 nucleotides matching TRBD1. This CDR3 spans 12 amino acids. Losses at the gene ends were 8 bases for V and 7 bases for J; bases not matched to a gene: 6. From germline, CDR1 is MNHEY and CDR2 SVGAGI.

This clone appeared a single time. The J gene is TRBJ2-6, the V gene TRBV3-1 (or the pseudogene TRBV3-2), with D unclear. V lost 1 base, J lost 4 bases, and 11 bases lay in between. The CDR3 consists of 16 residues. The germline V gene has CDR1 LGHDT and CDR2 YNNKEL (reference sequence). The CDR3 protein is CASSQVPRDGANVLTF. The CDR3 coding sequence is TGTGCCAGCAGCCAAGTTCCGAGAGACGGGGCCAACGTCCTGACTTTC.

The CDR3 DNA is TGTGCCAGCGGGTCGGATTCTGCTTCACCCCTCCACTTT. This encodes CASGSDSASPLHF. J is TRBJ1-6 and V is TRBV3-1 (or the pseudogene TRBV3-2); D is undetermined. This CDR3 region has 13 residues. Germline V lookup: CDR1 LGHDT, CDR2 YNNKEL (reference sequence). Deletions cut 8 bases from V and 9 bases from J, with 14 bases between.

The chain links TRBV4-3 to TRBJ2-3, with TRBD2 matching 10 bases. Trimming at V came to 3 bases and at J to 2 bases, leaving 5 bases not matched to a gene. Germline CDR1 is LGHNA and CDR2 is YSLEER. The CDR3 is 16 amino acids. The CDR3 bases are TGCGCCAGCAGCCAGCAAGCGGGGGGGATCACAGATACGCAGTATTTT. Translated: CASSQQAGGITDTQYF.

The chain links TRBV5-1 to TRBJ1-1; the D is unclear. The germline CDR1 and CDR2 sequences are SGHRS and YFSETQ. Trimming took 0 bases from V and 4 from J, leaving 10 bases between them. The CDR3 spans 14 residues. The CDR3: CASSLGEVITEAFF. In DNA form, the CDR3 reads TGCGCCAGCAGCTTGGGGGAGGTGATCACTGAAGCTTTCTTT.

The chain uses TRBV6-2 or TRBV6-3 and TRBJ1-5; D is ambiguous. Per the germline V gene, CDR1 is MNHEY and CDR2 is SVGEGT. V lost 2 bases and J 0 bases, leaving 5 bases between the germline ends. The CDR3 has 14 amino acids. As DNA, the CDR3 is TGTGCCAGCAGTTACAGGAATAGCAATCAGCCCCAGCATTTT. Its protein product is CASSYRNSNQPQHF.

The CDR3 sequence: CATSRVTGTGAEEQYF. CDR3 DNA: TGTGCCACCAGCAGAGTTACCGGGACAGGGGCTGAGGAGCAGTACTTC. The chain links TRBV15 to TRBJ2-7; TRBD1 matches at 10 bases. J lost 7 bases, V lost 1 base, and 10 bases had no gene match. Germline V gene lookup returns CDR1 LNHNV and CDR2 YYDKDF (reference sequence). This CDR3 has 16 amino acids. Full variable domain (missing parts from reference TRBV15 and TRBJ2-7): DAMVIQNPRYQVTQFGKPVTLSCSQTLNHNVMYWYQQKSSQAPKLLFHYYDKDFNNEADTPDNFQSRRPNTSFCFLDIRSPGLGDTAMYLCATSRVTGTGAEEQYFGPGTRLTVT.

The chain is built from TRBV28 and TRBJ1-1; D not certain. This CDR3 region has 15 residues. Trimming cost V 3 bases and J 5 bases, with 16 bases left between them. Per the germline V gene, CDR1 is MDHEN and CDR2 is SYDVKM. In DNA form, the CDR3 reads TGTGCCAGCAGTTTGTCAGGTCGGGATACAACTGAAGCTTTCTTT. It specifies CASSLSGRDTTEAFF.

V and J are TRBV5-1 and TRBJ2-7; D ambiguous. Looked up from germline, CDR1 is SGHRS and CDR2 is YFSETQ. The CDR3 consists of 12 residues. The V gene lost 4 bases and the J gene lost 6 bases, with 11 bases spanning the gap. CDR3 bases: TGCGCCAGCAGCGCCGGACCGGTCGAGCAGTACTTC. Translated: CASSAGPVEQYF.

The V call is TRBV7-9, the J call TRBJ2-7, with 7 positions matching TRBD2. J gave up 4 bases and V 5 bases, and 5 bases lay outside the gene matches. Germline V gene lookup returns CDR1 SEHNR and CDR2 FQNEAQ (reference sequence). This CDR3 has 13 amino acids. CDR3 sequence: CASSGREWYEQYF. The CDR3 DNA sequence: TGTGCCAGCAGCGGGCGGGAGTGGTACGAGCAGTACTTC.

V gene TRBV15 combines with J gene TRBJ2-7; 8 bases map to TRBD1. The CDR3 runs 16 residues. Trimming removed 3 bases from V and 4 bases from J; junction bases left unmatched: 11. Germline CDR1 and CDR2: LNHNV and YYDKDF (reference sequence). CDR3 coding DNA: TGTGCCACCAGCAGGCCGACAGGGGTAGGGTCTTACGAGCAGTACTTC. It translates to CATSRPTGVGSYEQYF.

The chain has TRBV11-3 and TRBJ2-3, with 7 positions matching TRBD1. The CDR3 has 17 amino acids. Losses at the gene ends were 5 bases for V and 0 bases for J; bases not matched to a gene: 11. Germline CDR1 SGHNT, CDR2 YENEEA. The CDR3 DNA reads TGTGCCAGCAGCCCAAGCCCGGGGACAGCTAGCACAGATACGCAGTATTTT. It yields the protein CASSPSPGTASTDTQYF.

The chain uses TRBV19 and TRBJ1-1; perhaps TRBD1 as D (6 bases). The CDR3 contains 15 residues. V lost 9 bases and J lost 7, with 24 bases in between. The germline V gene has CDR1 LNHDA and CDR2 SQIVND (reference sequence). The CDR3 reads CASSIDRWKMNEAFF. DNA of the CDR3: TGTGCCAGCTCCATCGACAGGTGGAAGATGAATGAAGCTTTCTTT. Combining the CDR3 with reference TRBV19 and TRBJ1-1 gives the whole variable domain DGGITQSPKYLFRKEGQNVTLSCEQNLNHDAMYWYRQDPGQGLRLIYYSQIVNDFQKGDIAEGYSVSREKKESFPLTVTSAQKNPTAFYLCASSIDRWKMNEAFFGQGTRLTVV.

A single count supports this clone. The CDR3 sequence is CASSQELAGTTYNEQFF. The CDR3 DNA reads as TGCGCCAGCAGCCAAGAGCTAGCGGGGACAACCTACAATGAGCAGTTCTTC. This sequence joins TRBV4-3 and TRBJ2-1; 9 positions match TRBD2. With V trimmed by 0 bases and J by 2 bases, 5 bases remained unmatched. CDR3 length: 17 amino acids. The germline gives CDR1 LGHNA, CDR2 YSLEER.

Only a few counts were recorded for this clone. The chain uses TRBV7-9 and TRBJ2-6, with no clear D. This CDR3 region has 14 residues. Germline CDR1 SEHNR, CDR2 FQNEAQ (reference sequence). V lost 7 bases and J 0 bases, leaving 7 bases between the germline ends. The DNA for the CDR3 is TGTGCCAGCATCCCGAGCTCTGGGGCCAACGTCCTGACTTTC. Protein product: CASIPSSGANVLTF.

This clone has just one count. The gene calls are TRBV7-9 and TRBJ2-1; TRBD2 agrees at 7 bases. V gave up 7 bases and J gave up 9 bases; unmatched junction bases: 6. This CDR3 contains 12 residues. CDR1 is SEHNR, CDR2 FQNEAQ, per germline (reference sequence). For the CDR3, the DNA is TGTGCCAGCAATGGCGGGGGTTTTGAGCAGTTCTTC. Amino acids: CASNGGGFEQFF.

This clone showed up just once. As DNA, the CDR3 is TGTGCCAGCAGCGTAGCTGCCACAGATACGCAGTATTTT. Residues: CASSVAATDTQYF. The chain uses TRBV9 and TRBJ2-3; no reliable D call. The CDR3 is 13 amino acids. CDR1 and CDR2 (germline): SGDLS, YYNGEE. V gave up 0 bases and J gave up 2 bases, with 4 bases separating them.

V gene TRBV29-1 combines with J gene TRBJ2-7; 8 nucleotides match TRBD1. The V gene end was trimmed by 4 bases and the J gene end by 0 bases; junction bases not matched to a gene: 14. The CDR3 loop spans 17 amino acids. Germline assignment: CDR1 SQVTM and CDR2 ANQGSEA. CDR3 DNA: TGCAGCGTTGTTAGTGGGGACAGGACCTTCCCCTCCTACGAGCAGTACTTC. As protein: CSVVSGDRTFPSYEQYF.

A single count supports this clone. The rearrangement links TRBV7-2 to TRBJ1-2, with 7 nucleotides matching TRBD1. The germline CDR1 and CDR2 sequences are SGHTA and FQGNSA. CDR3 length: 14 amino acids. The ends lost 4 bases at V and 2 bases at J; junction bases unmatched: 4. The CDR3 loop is CASSSSTGNYGYTF. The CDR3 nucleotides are TGTGCCAGCAGCTCGTCGACAGGGAACTATGGCTACACCTTC. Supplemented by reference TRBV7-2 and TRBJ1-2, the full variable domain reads GAGVSQSPSNKVTEKGKDVELRCDPISGHTALYWYRQSLGQGLEFLIYFQGNSAPDKSGLPSDRFSAERTGGSVSTLTIQRTQQEDSAVYLCASSSSTGNYGYTFGSGTRLTVV.